Listed below are T cell receptor beta chains from one sample, sequenced in a study of identical twins. Each CDR3 protein gets one entry after TCRdb re-called the 5' RACE reads with MiXCR. The sample lists hundreds of thousands of distinct CDR3 sequences, around a sixth seen once, with around 13% in the top ten. These same records also appear under a second study, on T cells expressing NK-cell markers.

Sequencing used PBMCs. The receptors stem from a woman in her late teens or twenties in good health. Both conserved end residues are part of each CDR3. D genes are given only for firm matches. Size is stated for part of the rows, as once, few or many counts, or as a class when the clone is expanded.

clone_size	j_call	v_call	d_call	cdr3_nt	cdr3_aa
NA	TRBJ2-1	TRBV23-1	NA	TGCGCCAGCAGTCAATCGCGTAATGAGCAGTTCTTC	CASSQSRNEQFF
NA	TRBJ2-7	TRBV20-1	TRBD2	TGCAGTGCTAGAGATACGACTAGCTGGAGCGAGCAGTACTTC	CSARDTTSWSEQYF
NA	TRBJ1-5	TRBV9	NA	TGTGCCAGCAGCGTAGTGGGGGATCAGCCCCAGCATTTT	CASSVVGDQPQHF
NA	TRBJ2-3	TRBV20-1	NA	TGCAGTGCTAGAGACTCGACTAGTACAGATACGCAGTATTTT	CSARDSTSTDTQYF
NA	TRBJ1-6	TRBV12-3/TRBV12-4	NA	TGTGCCAGCAGTTACCAACGGCAGAATTCACCCCTCCACTTT	CASSYQRQNSPLHF
NA	TRBJ2-1	TRBV7-2	TRBD2	TGTGCCAGCAGCTTAGGGGGTAGCGGGGCGCAGTTCTTC	CASSLGGSGAQFF
few	TRBJ2-7	TRBV12-3/TRBV12-4	TRBD1	TGTGCCAGCAGTGAGACAGGGGGCCACGAGCAGTACTTC	CASSETGGHEQYF
few	TRBJ1-4	TRBV12-3/TRBV12-4	NA	TGTGCCAGCAGTCGTGGTGGGGGAGCCGAAAAACTGTTTTTT	CASSRGGGAEKLFF
few	TRBJ1-1	TRBV10-3	NA	TGTGCCATCAGTGATTCGACAGGCGAAGCTTTCTTT	CAISDSTGEAFF
few	TRBJ2-3	TRBV29-1	NA	TGCAGCGTTGTACATATCACAGATACGCAGTATTTT	CSVVHITDTQYF
NA	TRBJ2-1	TRBV12-3/TRBV12-4	NA	TGTGCCAGCAGTTTAGTCGGCAGCGTCAATGAGCAGTTCTTC	CASSLVGSVNEQFF
NA	TRBJ1-5	TRBV12-3/TRBV12-4	TRBD1	TGTGCCAGCAACCCGGGACAGGGACGCGGGCCCCAGCATTTT	CASNPGQGRGPQHF
NA	TRBJ2-1	TRBV7-2	NA	TGTGCCAGCAGTCCATCGACAGGAGACACCTACAATGAGCAGTTCTTC	CASSPSTGDTYNEQFF
NA	TRBJ2-5	TRBV2	NA	TGTGCCAGACAGGGTTACCAAGAGACCCAGTACTTC	CARQGYQETQYF
NA	TRBJ2-7	TRBV28	NA	TGTGCCAGCAGTTTGACGCTAGTCTCCTACGAGCAGTACTTC	CASSLTLVSYEQYF
NA	TRBJ2-6	TRBV7-8	NA	TGTGCCAGCAGCCCCCAGAGAACCCCCTCTGGGGCCAACGTCCTGACTTTC	CASSPQRTPSGANVLTF
few	TRBJ1-1	TRBV29-1	TRBD1	TGCAGCGTTAGGGGGCCAGGGACTGAAGCTTTCTTT	CSVRGPGTEAFF
NA	TRBJ2-5	TRBV24-1	TRBD2	TGTGCCACCAGTGATTTGAGGGTGGGGGGGATTCCAGAGACCCAGTACTTC	CATSDLRVGGIPETQYF
NA	TRBJ2-3	TRBV7-2	TRBD1	TGTGCCAGCAGCGCCCGACAGGGGAGCACAGATACGCAGTATTTT	CASSARQGSTDTQYF
few	TRBJ1-2	TRBV20-1	NA	TGCAGTGCTAGTGGTGGGTCCGTTTCCGATGGCTACACCTTC	CSASGGSVSDGYTF
NA	TRBJ1-1	TRBV5-1	NA	TGCGCCAGCAGCTTGGGATGGATGGGCACTGAAGCTTTCTTT	CASSLGWMGTEAFF
NA	TRBJ2-1	TRBV5-1	TRBD2	TGCGCCAGCACTCAACCGATAGCGGGAGTACTTGAGCAGTTCTTC	CASTQPIAGVLEQFF
once	TRBJ2-3	TRBV7-6	TRBD2	TGTGCCAGCAGCTCCAGGACTAGCTCTCCCACAGATACGCAGTATTTT	CASSSRTSSPTDTQYF
NA	TRBJ2-5	TRBV5-6	NA	TGTGCCAGCAGCGGCGATGGGGGGTCGGAGACCCAGTACTTC	CASSGDGGSETQYF
few	TRBJ2-7	TRBV5-6	TRBD1	TGTGCCAGCAGCCCCGGGACAGCAAACTACGAGCAGTACTTC	CASSPGTANYEQYF
NA	TRBJ2-1	TRBV7-9	TRBD1	TGTGCCAGCAGCTTAGGAGCAGGGGGTGGTGAGCAGTTCTTC	CASSLGAGGGEQFF
NA	TRBJ2-7	TRBV13	TRBD2	TGTGCCAGCAGCGGCCGAAACCCCAGCGGGAGGTGGTACGAGCAGTACTTC	CASSGRNPSGRWYEQYF
few	TRBJ2-7	TRBV7-9	TRBD2	TGTGCCAGCAGCTCTACGACTAGCGGGAGCCCAAGCTACGAGCAGTACTTC	CASSSTTSGSPSYEQYF